This T cell receptor (beta chain) was captured in a study of T-cell memory formation after mild COVID-19. For the study at large: In these data, TCR clusters were largely donor specific. General observations from the study: Researchers could not confirm that second-wave clones peaking on day 37 targeted SARS-CoV-2. Pre-infection memory carried some responding clones, suggesting that cross-reactive memory joined.

TCR alpha and TCR beta cDNA libraries carrying sample barcodes and UMIs came from 5'RACE with constant-segment primers. From the 5' RACE reads, TCRdb called clonotypes with MiXCR, one entry per CDR3 protein. The sample yields 250,000 to 350,000 distinct CDR3 sequences, approximately 19% seen once. About this clonotype itself: Its specificity is unknown.

The specimen sequenced was PBMCs or a T cell subset sorted from them (not recorded which). This receptor was obtained from a man younger than 30 who had mild COVID-19 (a few samples of this study predate the infection). Cell type and time point are not known.

In DNA, the CDR3 is TGTGCCAGCTCACCAACACAAGGCACCGGGGAGCTGTTTTTT. Protein product: CASSPTQGTGELFF. The genes are TRBV18 and TRBJ2-2; D ambiguous. Germline assignment: CDR1 KGHSH and CDR2 LQKENI. Trimming pared 2 bases from V and 4 bases from J, leaving 8 bases between. The CDR3 runs 14 residues.